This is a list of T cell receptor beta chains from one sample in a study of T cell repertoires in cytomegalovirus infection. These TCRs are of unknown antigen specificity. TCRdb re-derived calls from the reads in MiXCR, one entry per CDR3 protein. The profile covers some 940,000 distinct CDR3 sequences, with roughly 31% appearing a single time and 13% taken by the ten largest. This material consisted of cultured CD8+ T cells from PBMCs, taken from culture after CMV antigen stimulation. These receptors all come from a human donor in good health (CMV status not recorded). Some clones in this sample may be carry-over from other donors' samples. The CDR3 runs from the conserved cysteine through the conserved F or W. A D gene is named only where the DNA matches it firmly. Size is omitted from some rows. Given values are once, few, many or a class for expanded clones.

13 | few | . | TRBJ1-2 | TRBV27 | TGTGCCAGCCGAGACGGCCGGTACTATGGCTACACCTTC | CASRDGRYYGYTF
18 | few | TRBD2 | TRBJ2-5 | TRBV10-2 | TGCGCCAGCAGTTTCACTCTTCTTAGCGGGGGGGCGAAAGAGACCCAGTACTTC | CASSFTLLSGGAKETQYF
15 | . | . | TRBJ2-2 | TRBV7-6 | TGTGCCAGCAGCTTAGTTTTATCAGCCACCGGGGAGCTGTTTTTT | CASSLVLSATGELFF
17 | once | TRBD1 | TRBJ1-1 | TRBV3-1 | TGTGCCAGCAGCCAAGACAGGCAGGGGGCCCCTTACACTGAAGCTTTCTTT | CASSQDRQGAPYTEAFF
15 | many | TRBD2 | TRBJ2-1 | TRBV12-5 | TGTGCTAGTGGCCGGCGGGGGGACTCCTACAATGAGCAGTTCTTC | CASGRRGDSYNEQFF
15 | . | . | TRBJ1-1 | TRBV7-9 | TGTGCCAGCAGCTTACGGATCGGGGTGAACACTGAAGCTTTCTTT | CASSLRIGVNTEAFF
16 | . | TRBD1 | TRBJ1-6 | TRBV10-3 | TGTGCCATCAGTGAGTCGAAACAGGGGGCGAATTCACCCCTCCACTTT | CAISESKQGANSPLHF
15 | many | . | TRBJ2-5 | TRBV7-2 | TGTGCCAGCAGCTTAGACATAGGATCCCAAGAGACCCAGTACTTC | CASSLDIGSQETQYF
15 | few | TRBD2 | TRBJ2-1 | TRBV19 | TGTGCCAGTAGTTCCGGGACTAGCGGGGCCCTTCCGCAGTTCTTC | CASSSGTSGALPQFF
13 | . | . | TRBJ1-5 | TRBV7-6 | TGTGCCAGCAGCTTAGCGCCTCAGCGGCCCCAGCATTTT | CASSLAPQRPQHF
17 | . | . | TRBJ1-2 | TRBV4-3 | TGCGCCAGCAGCCAAGGAGTATCCAAGAACCTTCTCTATGGCTACACCTTC | CASSQGVSKNLLYGYTF
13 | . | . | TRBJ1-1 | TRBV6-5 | TGTGCCAGCAGTCCGTACCCTGGGGCTGAAGCTTTCTTT | CASSPYPGAEAFF
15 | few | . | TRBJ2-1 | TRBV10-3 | TGTGCCATCAGTGGCGGGACATTTACCTACAATGAGCAGTTCTTC | CAISGGTFTYNEQFF
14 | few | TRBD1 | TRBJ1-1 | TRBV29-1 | TGCAGCGTTGCGGGACAGGGGGCCGGAACTGAAGCTTTCTTT | CSVAGQGAGTEAFF
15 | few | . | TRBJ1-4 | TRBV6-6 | TGTGCCAGCAGTTATTTGGAGCCTAGAGGAGAAAAACTGTTTTTT | CASSYLEPRGEKLFF
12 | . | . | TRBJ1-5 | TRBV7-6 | TGTGCCAGCAGCACCGCGCGTCAGCCCCAGCATTTT | CASSTARQPQHF
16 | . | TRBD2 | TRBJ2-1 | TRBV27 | TGTGCCAGCAGGCGCGAAGTACTAGCGGGGGGGCGGGAGCAGTTCTTC | CASRREVLAGGREQFF